This TCR beta chain was sequenced during a study of read filtering for tumor transcriptome and immune sequencing. V was clipped by 4 bases and J by 5 bases, with 26 bases between them. Germline V gives CDR1 SEHNR, CDR2 FQNEAQ (reference sequence). The CDR3 spans 19 residues. Study conclusions and caveats: The sorted CD138-negative fraction was a mixed bone marrow immune population, not purified T cells.

From about 0.4 ug of RNA, a library with molecular barcoded alpha/delta and beta/gamma adaptors was made. From the reads, TCRdb called clonotypes with MiXCR, one entry per CDR3 protein. Here the sample spans approximately 57,000 distinct CDR3 sequences, roughly an eighth being singletons. This clonotype was counted ten times or more. Its antigen remains unknown. Sequences were obtained from a population of CD138-negative cells sorted from bone marrow. This chain connects TRBV7-9 to TRBJ2-2; weak D call: TRBD1 (6 bases). The receptor comes from a donor aged 40 or over with multiple myeloma. CDR3 DNA sequence: TGTGCCAGCAGCTCCAATCTACAGGGTTTCATCCTAAGGACCGGGGAGCTGTTTTTT. Translation: CASSSNLQGFILRTGELFF. The full variable domain, rest sourced from reference TRBV7-9 and TRBJ2-2, is DTGVSQNPRHKITKRGQNVTFRCDPISEHNRLYWYRQTLGQGPEFLTYFQNEAQLEKSRLLSDRFSAERPKGSFSTLEIQRTEQGDSAMYLCASSSNLQGFILRTGELFFGEGSRLTVL.